This T cell receptor beta chain was recorded in a study of blood T cell repertoires in COVID-19. Study-level background: The United States, Italy and Spain were the sources of the acute and convalescent COVID-19 samples.

Authors' data handling: By means of reference gene primer amplification, nucleated cell counts were estimated. TCRdb's copy holds only in-frame clones and misses some; the assay was immunoSEQ multiplex PCR. D and trimming were read from the DNA, whereas the V and J calls and clone size are those reported in that table. The sample lists more than 250,000 clones, over 70% occurring once. Germline V lookup: CDR1 SGHVS, CDR2 FQNEAQ. V lost 0 bases and J lost 4, with 7 bases in between. This CDR3 is built from 14 residues. The specimen sequenced was peripheral blood. The TCR comes from a human donor in a cohort sampled during active COVID-19. The chain recombines TRBV7-8 with TRBJ1-5; D call uncertain. Written as DNA, the CDR3 is TGTGCCAGCAGCTTAGCGTTCGGGAATCAGCCCCAGCATTTT. Amino acids: CASSLAFGNQPQHF.